Sequencing of this TCR beta chain was carried out in a study of cytomegalovirus exposure and HLA in healthy donors. Study-level findings and limits: HLA-A and HLA-B allele assignments for most subjects were reportedly predicted accurately using TCR beta sequences. HLA alleles showed associations with approximately 15,000 TCR beta sequences in a later analysis, at a 0.05 false discovery rate. When the data were analyzed later, several of the most significant clusters appeared to be linked to common viral pathogens. Later on, an analysis showed TCR association rates differing by HLA locus, with DRB1 the most and HLA-C the fewest.

On this clone itself: No antigen is known for it. A junction end diverges from the germline sequence, so it may reflect a read error.

Amplification used 60 Vbeta primers and 13 Jbeta primers. Measured with immunoSEQ multiplex PCR; TCRdb has only the in-frame clones, and not every one. The data hold tens of thousands of clones, with roughly 60% observed a single time. The CDR3 is 12 amino acids. Germline V CDR1 and CDR2: MGHRA, YSYEKL. The rearrangement uses TRBV4-1 and TRBJ1-2; D ambiguous. The TCR comes from a human donor in good health. Sequenced: PBMCs. The CDR3 region is CASSRPGPDYPF. For the CDR3, the DNA is TGCGCCAGCAGCCGGCCCGGACCGGACTACCCCTTC.